This T cell receptor (beta chain) is drawn from a study of shared clonotypes between healthy human individuals. About this clone: Its specificity is unknown.

Naive-designated CD8 cells lacked CD45RO, were positively enriched for CCR7, and omitted terminally differentiated effector memory CD45RA+ cells. Healthy HIV-negative adults with no recent acute infections or vaccinations were recruited as donors. Regarding the study as a whole: About 5% of naive CD4 clonotypes were shared across four donors. The study drew on few donors, limiting represented genetic and exposure-history diversity. The study found lower generation probabilities in non-shared clonotypes than in those shared by all four donors.

Method: immunoSEQ multiplex PCR; TCRdb's copy keeps in-frame clones and lacks some. This sample has some 2,100,000 clones, with roughly 91% found just once. CDR1 and CDR2 (germline): SGHAT, FQNNGV. V was clipped by 1 base and J by 9 bases, with 9 bases between them. The CDR3 consists of 12 residues. This receptor was identified in a young man in good health. Some clones in this sample may be carry-over from other donors' samples. Sequenced sample: naive CD8+ T cells from PBMCs. The chain carries TRBV11-2 and TRBJ2-5; the D is unclear. Here the CDR3 reads CASSLGLQAQYF. CDR3 coding DNA: TGTGCCAGCAGCTTAGGCTTGCAGGCCCAGTACTTC.